A selection of T cell receptor beta chains follows, all from one sample in a study of graft-versus-host responses after intestinal transplantation. Assay: immunoSEQ multiplex PCR; the TCRdb copy retains only in-frame clones and omits some. The sample holds fewer than 25,000 clones; under 50% are singletons and the top ten take about 0.9%. The sample was alloreactive CD4+ T cells from a mixed lymphocyte reaction culture, taken before intestinal transplant. The receptors stem from a human patient who received an intestinal transplant. Both conserved end residues are part of each CDR3. D genes are given only for firm matches. The listing skips clone size in some rows; elsewhere it reads once, few, many or a size class.

d_gene	j_gene	v_gene	abundance	CDR3aa	CDR3nt
-	TRBJ2-6	TRBV6-1	few	CASSEFDRNPGANVLTF	TGTGCCAGCAGTGAATTTGACAGGAACCCTGGGGCCAACGTCCTGACTTTC
-	TRBJ1-1	TRBV2	-	CASSRLNTEAFF	TGTGCCAGCAGCCGTTTGAACACTGAAGCTTTCTTT
TRBD1	TRBJ1-2	TRBV5-4	-	CASRGQGALNYGYTF	TGTGCCAGCAGGGGACAGGGGGCGCTGAACTATGGCTACACCTTC
-	TRBJ1-1	TRBV6-7	-	CASSYSYHDRNTEAFF	TGTGCCAGCAGTTACTCGTACCACGACAGGAACACTGAAGCTTTCTTT
-	TRBJ1-6	TRBV27	few	CASSQLGTLNSPLHF	TGTGCCAGCAGTCAACTCGGGACTCTGAATTCACCCCTCCACTTT
TRBD2	TRBJ2-2	TRBV7-8	-	CASSLAGGNTGELFF	TGTGCCAGCAGCCTAGCGGGGGGGAACACCGGGGAGCTGTTTTTT
-	TRBJ1-6	TRBV6-5	few	CASSLEGGTNSPLHF	TGTGCCAGCAGCCTGGAGGGAGGCACTAATTCACCCCTCCACTTT
-	TRBJ1-2	TRBV6-1	few	CASSWGPGAGGYTF	TGTGCCAGCAGTTGGGGACCAGGGGCAGGTGGCTACACCTTC
TRBD2	TRBJ2-1	TRBV7-2	few	CASSLAGGMYNEQFF	TGTGCCAGCAGCTTGGCGGGGGGGATGTACAATGAGCAGTTCTTC
-	TRBJ1-3	TRBV18	-	CASPNLRAHSGNTIYF	TGTGCCAGCCCGAACCTCAGGGCCCACTCTGGAAACACCATATATTTT
TRBD2	TRBJ2-1	TRBV5-1	-	CASSTPRRGLPNSYNEQFF	TGCGCCAGCAGCACCCCTAGGCGGGGGTTACCTAATTCCTACAATGAGCAGTTCTTC
TRBD2	TRBJ2-3	TRBV4-2	-	CASSQDGWTSAYTQYF	TGTGCCAGCAGCCAAGACGGGTGGACTAGCGCATATACGCAGTATTTT
TRBD2	TRBJ2-3	TRBV18	-	CASSPRDLAGSTDTQYF	TGTGCCAGCTCACCAAGGGATCTAGCGGGGAGCACAGATACGCAGTATTTT
-	TRBJ1-2	TRBV5-4	-	CASSFRDTYNYGYTF	TGTGCCAGCAGCTTCCGGGACACGTATAACTATGGCTACACCTTC
-	TRBJ2-4	TRBV18	-	CASSQGAKNIQYF	TGTGCCAGCTCACAGGGGGCCAAAAACATTCAGTACTTC
TRBD2	TRBJ2-3	TRBV12-5	-	CASGLVVLAGYPDTQYF	TGTGCTAGTGGTTTGGTCGTCCTAGCGGGGTACCCAGATACGCAGTATTTT
TRBD2	TRBJ2-3	TRBV5-4	few	CASSPGGGRTDTQYF	TGTGCCAGCAGCCCCGGGGGGGGACGCACAGATACGCAGTATTTT
-	TRBJ1-1	TRBV30	-	CAWGEPGQNVTAEAFF	TGTGCCTGGGGGGAACCCGGACAGAATGTAACTGCTGAAGCTTTCTTT
TRBD1	TRBJ1-2	TRBV6-6	few	CASSNAGQGGGYTF	TGTGCCAGCAGTAATGCGGGACAGGGAGGAGGCTACACCTTC
TRBD2	TRBJ2-7	TRBV7-9	-	CASSPGLAGARSSYEQYF	TGTGCCAGCAGCCCCGGACTAGCGGGGGCCCGGAGCTCCTACGAGCAGTACTTC
TRBD1	TRBJ1-1	TRBV7-2	-	CASSLRGGVTEAFF	TGTGCCAGCAGCTTAAGAGGGGGCGTCACTGAAGCTTTCTTT
-	TRBJ2-3	TRBV10-3	-	CATVGGLTDTQYF	TGTGCCACCGTTGGGGGCCTCACAGATACGCAGTATTTT
TRBD1	TRBJ2-5	TRBV5-6	-	CASSAILGGGETQYF	TGTGCCAGCAGCGCGATTTTAGGGGGCGGGGAGACCCAGTACTTC
TRBD1	TRBJ1-1	TRBV7-8	-	CASSYTGDWGTEAFF	TGTGCCAGCTCTTATACAGGGGATTGGGGCACTGAAGCTTTCTTT
-	TRBJ2-3	TRBV19	-	CASSIPGRGTDTQYF	TGTGCCAGTAGTATTCCCGGCAGGGGCACAGATACGCAGTATTTT